What follows is one T cell receptor beta chain and its context. This clonotype occurred a few times. Its antigen is still unknown. Base qualities were left out, and no much larger clone turns up one base away. This sample was included in a study of T-cell reconstitution after alpha-beta-depleted transplantation in children (dated by TCRdb to the mid-2010s). Regarding the complete study: Using TCR repertoire profiling, the study followed T-cell immune reconstitution in a quantitative way in children after TCRalphabeta/CD19-depleted allogeneic hematopoietic cell transplantation.

CDR1 and CDR2 are drawn from the germline V gene (reference sequence): LNHDA, SQIVND. The junction carries 8 bases between V and J, which are trimmed by 4 bases and 4 bases respectively. Spanning cysteine to phenylalanine, the CDR3 consists of 13 amino acids. Of the read, only the CDR3 DNA is kept; its 39 bases are in frame from base 1. The study at large found these results: In some patients, the high TCRbeta diversity seen at day 60 was put down to recipient T cells and intrathymic progenitors that had survived conditioning. The apparently early alphabetaT-cell count recovery about two months after transplant was reportedly dependent on only several hundred rapidly expanded clones derived from non-depleted graft cells. Over the following months the frequencies of hyperexpanded clones went down, and after one year T-cell counts and TCRbeta diversity were mostly credited to newly produced T cells.

Preparation of the library involved PCR. Sequencing was carried out with an Illumina HiSeq 2500. Molecular barcoding was employed in the preparation of TCR libraries, with unique molecular identifiers being used to normalize TCRbeta repertoire quantification. TCRdb passed the public sequencing reads through fastp at Q25 and MiXCR, retaining productive beta sequences. CDR3 protein sequences are deduplicated, and each keeps its most common genes and DNA. Across this sample there are hundreds of thousands of distinct CDR3 sequences, with around 13% seen only once. The top ten clones comprise 0.79% of the sample. In light of the paper, this sample's treatment or condition label describes: allogeneic hematopoietic cell transplantation with graft depleted of TCRalphabeta T cells and CD19 B cells. The transplant recipients were children given TCRalphabeta/CD19-depleted allogeneic hematopoietic cell grafts.

The source material was PBMCs, sampled before TCRalphabeta/CD19-depleted stem cell transplant. The V gene is TRBV19 and the J gene is TRBJ1-5; the D gene identity is not certain. This clonotype was sampled from a girl aged 2-10 years with congenital amegakaryocytic thrombocytopenia, due to receive a stem cell transplant. The bases are TGTGCCAGTAGTACCCGCGTAAATCAGCCCCAGCATTTT. It codes for CASSTRVNQPQHF.